This record concerns one T cell receptor (beta chain) sequence. Its antigen remains unknown. This sample was taken from a study of T cell repertoires in cytomegalovirus infection. Study details: CMV infection plus the matching HLA type was flagged by public TCR beta signatures.

This CDR3 region has 15 residues. With V trimmed by 5 bases and J by 6 bases, 9 bases remained unmatched. Findings and caveats of the study: HLA-C-restricted CMV clonotypes gave the most frequent clonotype in two of eight donors.

From the reads, TCRdb called clonotypes with MiXCR, one entry per CDR3 protein. In the table there are 35,000 to 55,000 distinct CDR3 sequences, 20% of which are singletons. The specimen sequenced was PBMCs, sequenced either directly or after in vitro stimulation (not recorded which). The J gene is TRBJ2-3, the V gene TRBV12-3 or TRBV12-4; 9 bases are shared with TRBD2. The receptor comes from a human donor in good health (CMV status not recorded). Some clones in this sample may be carry-over from other donors' samples. Here the CDR3 reads CASSPLAGEADTQYF. In DNA form, the CDR3 reads TGTGCCAGCAGTCCGTTAGCGGGAGAAGCCGATACGCAGTATTTT.